The clone carrying this T cell receptor (beta chain) has more than one count but fewer than ten. The target antigen is unknown. The length of the CDR3 is 14 residues. Per germline, CDR1 MNHEY and CDR2 SVGAGI. V gave up 6 bases and J gave up 0 bases, with 9 bases separating them. The data stem from a study of STAT3 mutations in large granular lymphocyte leukemia. Notes on the study in general: Every T-cell large granular lymphocyte leukemia patient had at least one immunodominant TCR beta clonotype. TCR clonotype switching after therapy occurred in 6 of 18 patients. Suggested: STAT3 mutation was not the ancestral event for these clonal expansions.

Clones were sequenced by immunoSEQ multiplex PCR, and TCRdb holds only the in-frame ones, with some missing. The sample has around 33,000 clones; roughly 80% are singletons. V is TRBV6-5 and J is TRBJ1-5, with a weak D call TRBD1 (5 bases). The TCR originated in a woman aged 45 to 65 with T-cell large granular lymphocyte leukemia. Some clones in this sample may be carry-over from other donors' samples. Sequences were obtained from peripheral blood mononuclear cells. The CDR3 DNA reads TGTGCCAGCAGATCAGGGTATAGCAATCAGCCCCAGCATTTT. As protein: CASRSGYSNQPQHF.